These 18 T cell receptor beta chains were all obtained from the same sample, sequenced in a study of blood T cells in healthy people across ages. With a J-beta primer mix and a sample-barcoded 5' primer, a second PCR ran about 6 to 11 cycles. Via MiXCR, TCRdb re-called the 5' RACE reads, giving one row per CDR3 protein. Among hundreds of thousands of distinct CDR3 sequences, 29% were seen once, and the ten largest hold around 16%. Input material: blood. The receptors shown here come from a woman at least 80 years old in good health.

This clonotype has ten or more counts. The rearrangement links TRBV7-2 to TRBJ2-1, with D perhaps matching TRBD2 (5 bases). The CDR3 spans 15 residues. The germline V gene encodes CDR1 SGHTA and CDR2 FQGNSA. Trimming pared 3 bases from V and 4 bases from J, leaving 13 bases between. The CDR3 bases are TGTGCCAGCAGCTTTAGTCGATCGGGATACAATGAGCAGTTCTTC. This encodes CASSFSRSGYNEQFF.

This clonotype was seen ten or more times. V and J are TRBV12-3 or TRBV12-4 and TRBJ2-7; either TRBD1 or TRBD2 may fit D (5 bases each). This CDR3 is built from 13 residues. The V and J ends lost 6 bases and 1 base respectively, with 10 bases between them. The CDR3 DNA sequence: TGTGCCAGCAGGTACGGGGCTTCCTACGAGCAGTACTTC. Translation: CASRYGASYEQYF.

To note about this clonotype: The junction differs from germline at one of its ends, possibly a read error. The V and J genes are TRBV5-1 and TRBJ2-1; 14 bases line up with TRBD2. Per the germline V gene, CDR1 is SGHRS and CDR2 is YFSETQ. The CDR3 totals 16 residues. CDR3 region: CASSLETSGGAGERFF. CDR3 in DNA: TGCGCCAGCAGCTTGGAGACTAGCGGGGGGGCGGGTGAGCGGTTCTTC.

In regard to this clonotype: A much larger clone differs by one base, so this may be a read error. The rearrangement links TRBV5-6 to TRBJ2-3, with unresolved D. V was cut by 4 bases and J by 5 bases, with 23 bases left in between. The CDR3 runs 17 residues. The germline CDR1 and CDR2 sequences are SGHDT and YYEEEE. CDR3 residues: CASSTDLLTIKGDTQYF. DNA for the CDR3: TGTGCCAGCAGCACCGATCTCCTGACGATTAAAGGAGATACGCAGTATTTT.

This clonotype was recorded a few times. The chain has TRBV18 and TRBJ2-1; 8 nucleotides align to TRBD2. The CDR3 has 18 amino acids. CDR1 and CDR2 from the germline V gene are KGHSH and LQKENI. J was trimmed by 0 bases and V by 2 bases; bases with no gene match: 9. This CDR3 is CASSPGLAGFSSYNEQFF. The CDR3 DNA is TGTGCCAGCTCACCAGGCCTAGCGGGCTTCAGCTCCTACAATGAGCAGTTCTTC. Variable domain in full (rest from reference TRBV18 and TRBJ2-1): NAGVMQNPRHLVRRRGQEARLRCSPMKGHSHVYWYRQLPEEGLKFMVYLQKENIIDESGMPKERFSAEFPKEGPSILRIQQVVRGDSAAYFCASSPGLAGFSSYNEQFFGPGTRLTVL.

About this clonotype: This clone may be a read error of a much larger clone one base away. The CDR3 nucleotides read TGTGCCAGCAGGTACTCGATAAAGGGAGGCGGCTACACCTTC. It yields the protein CASRYSIKGGGYTF. The chain uses TRBV6-2 or TRBV6-3 and TRBJ1-2; D is unresolved. CDR3 length: 14 residues. Germline-derived CDR1 and CDR2 are MNHEY and SVGEGT.

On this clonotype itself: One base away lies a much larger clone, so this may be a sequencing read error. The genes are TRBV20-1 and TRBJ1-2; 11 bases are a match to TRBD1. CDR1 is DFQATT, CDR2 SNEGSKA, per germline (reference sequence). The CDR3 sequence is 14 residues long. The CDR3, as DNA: TGCAGTGCTAGAGGTGGACAGGGGGCTTATGGCTACGCCTTC. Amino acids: CSARGGQGAYGYAF.

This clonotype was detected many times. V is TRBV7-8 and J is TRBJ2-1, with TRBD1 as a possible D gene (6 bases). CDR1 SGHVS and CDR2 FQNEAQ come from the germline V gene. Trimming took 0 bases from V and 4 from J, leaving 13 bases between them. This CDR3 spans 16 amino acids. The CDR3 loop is CASSLAGQYNYNEQFF. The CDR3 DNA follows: TGTGCCAGCAGCTTAGCTGGACAGTACAATTACAATGAGCAGTTCTTC.

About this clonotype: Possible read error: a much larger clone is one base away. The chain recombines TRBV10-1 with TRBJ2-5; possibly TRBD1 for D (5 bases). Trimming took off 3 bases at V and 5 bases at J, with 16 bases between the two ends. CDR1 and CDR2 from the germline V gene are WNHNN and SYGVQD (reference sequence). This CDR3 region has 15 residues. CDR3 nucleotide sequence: TGCGCCAGCAGTGAATACCAGGGATTATGGGAGACCCAGTACTTC. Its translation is CASSEYQGLWETQYF.

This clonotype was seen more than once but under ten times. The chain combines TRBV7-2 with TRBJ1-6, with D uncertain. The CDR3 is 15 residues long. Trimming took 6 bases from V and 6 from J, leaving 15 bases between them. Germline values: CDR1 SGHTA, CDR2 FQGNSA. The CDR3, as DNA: TGTGCCAGCAGTCCGGAAGCTAGCAGTAATTCACCCCTCCACTTT. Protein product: CASSPEASSNSPLHF.

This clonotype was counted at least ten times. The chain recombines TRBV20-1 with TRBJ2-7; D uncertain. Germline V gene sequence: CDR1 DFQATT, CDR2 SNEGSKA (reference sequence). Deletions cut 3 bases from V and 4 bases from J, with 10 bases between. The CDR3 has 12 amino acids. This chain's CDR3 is CSARKDGYEQYF. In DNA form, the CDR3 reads TGCAGTGCTAGGAAGGATGGGTACGAGCAGTACTTC.

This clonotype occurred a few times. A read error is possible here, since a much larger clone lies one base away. CDR3: CAISEAVVETQYF. DNA for the CDR3: TGTGCCATCAGTGAGGCGGTTGTGGAGACCCAGTACTTC. The rearrangement links TRBV10-3 to TRBJ2-7; D is unclear. The J call is uncertain, as TRBJ2-5 better fits the DNA end. Germline V lookup: CDR1 ENHRY, CDR2 SYGVKD. This CDR3 contains 13 residues.

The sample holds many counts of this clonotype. The CDR3 nucleotides are TGTGCCAGCTCACCACCTCACAGGGGCACAGATACGCAGTATTTT. Translation gives CASSPPHRGTDTQYF. The rearrangement links TRBV18 to TRBJ2-3; tentatively, D is TRBD1 (6 bases). The ends were cut back, 0 bases at V and 1 base at J, with 8 bases in the middle. The germline gives CDR1 KGHSH, CDR2 LQKENI. CDR3 length equals 15 residues.

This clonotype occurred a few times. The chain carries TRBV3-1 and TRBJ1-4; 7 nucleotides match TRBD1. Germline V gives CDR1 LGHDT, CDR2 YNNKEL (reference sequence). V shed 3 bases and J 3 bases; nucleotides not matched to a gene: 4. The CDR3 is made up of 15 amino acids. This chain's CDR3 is CASSQRQGPNEKLFF. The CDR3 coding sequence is TGTGCCAGCAGCCAGCGACAGGGCCCTAATGAAAAACTGTTTTTT.

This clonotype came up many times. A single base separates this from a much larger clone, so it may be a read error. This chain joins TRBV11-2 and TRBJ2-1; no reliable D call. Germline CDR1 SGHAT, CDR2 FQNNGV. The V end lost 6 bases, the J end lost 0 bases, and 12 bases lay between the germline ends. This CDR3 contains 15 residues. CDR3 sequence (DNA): TGTGCCAGCAGGCCGACTGATAGCTCCTACAATGAGCAGTTCTTC. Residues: CASRPTDSSYNEQFF.

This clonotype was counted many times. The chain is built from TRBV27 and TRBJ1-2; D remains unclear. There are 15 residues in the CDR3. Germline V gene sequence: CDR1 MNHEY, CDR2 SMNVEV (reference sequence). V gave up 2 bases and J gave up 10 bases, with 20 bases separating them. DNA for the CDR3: TGTGCCAGCAGTTTACATCCCCTCTCGAGTGGTTCCTACACCTTC. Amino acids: CASSLHPLSSGSYTF.

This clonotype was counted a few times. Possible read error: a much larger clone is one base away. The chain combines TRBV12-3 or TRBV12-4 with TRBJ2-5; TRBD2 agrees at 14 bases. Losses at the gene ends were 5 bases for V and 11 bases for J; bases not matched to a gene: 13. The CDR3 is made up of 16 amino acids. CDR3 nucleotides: TGTGCCAGCAGTCCCCAGGGACTAGCGGGGGTCAATGAGCAGTACTTC. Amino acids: CASSPQGLAGVNEQYF.

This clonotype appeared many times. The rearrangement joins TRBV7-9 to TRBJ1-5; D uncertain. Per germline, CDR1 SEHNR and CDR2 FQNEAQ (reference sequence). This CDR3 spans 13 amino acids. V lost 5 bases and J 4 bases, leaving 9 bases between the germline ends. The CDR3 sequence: CASSPEGNQPQHF. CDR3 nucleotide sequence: TGTGCCAGCAGCCCCGAGGGTAATCAGCCCCAGCATTTT.